The clone carrying this TCR beta chain was observed many times. What it binds is unknown. One entry per CDR3 protein, called by TCRdb with MiXCR from the multiplex PCR reads. The repertoire holds approximately 230,000 distinct CDR3 sequences, 30% to 35% seen once, with approximately 3.5% in the top ten. The entry originates in a study of breast tumors, draining lymph nodes, adjacent tissues. Breast cancer patients provided tissue from their axillary draining lymph nodes. With V trimmed by 4 bases and J by 5 bases, 7 bases remained unmatched. The CDR3 runs 15 residues. Germline V gene data show CDR1 as SGHVS and CDR2 as FQNEAQ. The study's findings and limits: Tumor repertoires ranked between lymph nodes and nontumor tissue in diversity, with V and J gene preferences. Most tumor T cells seemingly derive from lymph node, then expand in tumor. Luminal-like breast cancer showed significantly higher tumor–nontumor repertoire similarity than basal-like. Data only fit, rather than demonstrated, lymph node origin of most tumor T cells.

The TCR was taken from a female donor with breast cancer. Some clones in this sample may be carry-over from other donors' samples. The sequencing input was axillary lymph node tissue. The V and J genes are TRBV7-8 and TRBJ2-7; 11 positions agree with TRBD2. CDR3 DNA sequence: TGTGCCAGCAGCTCCCCTACTAGCGGGAGTCACGAGCAGTACTTC. This encodes CASSSPTSGSHEQYF.